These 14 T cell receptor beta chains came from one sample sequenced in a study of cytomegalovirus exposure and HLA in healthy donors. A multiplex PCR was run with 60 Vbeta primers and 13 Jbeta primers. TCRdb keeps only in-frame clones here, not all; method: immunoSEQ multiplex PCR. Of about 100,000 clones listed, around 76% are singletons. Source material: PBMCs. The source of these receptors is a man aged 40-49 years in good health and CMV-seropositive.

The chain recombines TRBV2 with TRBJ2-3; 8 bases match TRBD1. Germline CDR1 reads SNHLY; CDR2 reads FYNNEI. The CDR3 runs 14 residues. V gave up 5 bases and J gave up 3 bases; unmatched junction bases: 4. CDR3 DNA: TGTGCCAGCAGTAGGACAGGGCGGACAGATACGCAGTATTTT. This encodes CASSRTGRTDTQYF. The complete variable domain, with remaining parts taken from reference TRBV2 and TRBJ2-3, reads EPEVTQTPSHQVTQMGQEVILRCVPISNHLYFYWYRQILGQKVEFLVSFYNNEISEKSEIFDDQFSVERPDGSNFTLKIRSTKLEDSAMYFCASSRTGRTDTQYFGPGTRLTVL.

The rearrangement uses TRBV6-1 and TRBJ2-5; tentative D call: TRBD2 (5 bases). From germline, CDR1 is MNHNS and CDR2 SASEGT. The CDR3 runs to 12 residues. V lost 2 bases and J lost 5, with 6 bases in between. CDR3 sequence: CASSERRETQYF. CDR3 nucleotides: TGTGCCAGCAGTGAACGGAGGGAGACCCAGTACTTC.

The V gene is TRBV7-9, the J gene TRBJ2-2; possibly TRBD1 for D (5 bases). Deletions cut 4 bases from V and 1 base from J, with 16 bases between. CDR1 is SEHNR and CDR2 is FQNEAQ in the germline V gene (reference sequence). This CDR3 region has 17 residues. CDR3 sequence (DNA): TGTGCCAGCAGCTCCAGGGTGGCGTCTCAGAACACCGGGGAGCTGTTTTTT. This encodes CASSSRVASQNTGELFF.

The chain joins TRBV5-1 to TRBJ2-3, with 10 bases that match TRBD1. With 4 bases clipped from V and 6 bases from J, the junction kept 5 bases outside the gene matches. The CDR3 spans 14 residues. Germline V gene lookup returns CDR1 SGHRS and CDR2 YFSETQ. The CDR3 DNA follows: TGCGCCAGCAGCCTGACAGGGGGCGGTGATACGCAGTATTTT. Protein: CASSLTGGGDTQYF.

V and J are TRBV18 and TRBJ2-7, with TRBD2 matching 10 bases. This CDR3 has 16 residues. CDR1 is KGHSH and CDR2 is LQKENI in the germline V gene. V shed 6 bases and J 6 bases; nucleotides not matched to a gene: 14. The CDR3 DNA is TGTGCCAGCTCCGTTGGAGGGACTAGCGCGGTTCGCGAGCAGTACTTC. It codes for CASSVGGTSAVREQYF.

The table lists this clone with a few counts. This CDR3 is CASSLASGGTNEQFF. The CDR3 bases are TGTGCCAGCAGCTTAGCTAGCGGGGGCACGAATGAGCAGTTCTTC. The V call is TRBV7-9, the J call TRBJ2-1; 9 bases are shared with TRBD2. Per the germline V gene, CDR1 is SEHNR and CDR2 is FQNEAQ (reference sequence). The junction had 4 bases not matched to a gene; V was cut back by 0 bases and J by 7 bases. The CDR3 loop spans 15 amino acids.

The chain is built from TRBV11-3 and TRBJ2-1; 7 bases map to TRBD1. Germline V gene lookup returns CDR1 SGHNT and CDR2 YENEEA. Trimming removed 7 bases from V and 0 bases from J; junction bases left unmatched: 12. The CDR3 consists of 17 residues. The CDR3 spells CASKAQGRHSSYNEQFF. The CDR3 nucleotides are TGTGCCAGCAAAGCACAGGGGAGACACAGCTCCTACAATGAGCAGTTCTTC. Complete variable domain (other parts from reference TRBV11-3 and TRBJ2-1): EAGVVQSPRYKIIEKKQPVAFWCNPISGHNTLYWYLQNLGQGPELLIRYENEEAVDDSQLPKDRFSAERLKGVDSTLKIQPAELGDSAVYLCASKAQGRHSSYNEQFFGPGTRLTVL.

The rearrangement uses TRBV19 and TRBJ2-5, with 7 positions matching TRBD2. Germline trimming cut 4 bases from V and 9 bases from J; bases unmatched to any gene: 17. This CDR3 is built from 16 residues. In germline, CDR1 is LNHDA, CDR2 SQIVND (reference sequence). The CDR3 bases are TGTGCCAGTAGTACCCAGACCGGGACTAACCTTCAGGCCCAGTACTTC. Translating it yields CASSTQTGTNLQAQYF.

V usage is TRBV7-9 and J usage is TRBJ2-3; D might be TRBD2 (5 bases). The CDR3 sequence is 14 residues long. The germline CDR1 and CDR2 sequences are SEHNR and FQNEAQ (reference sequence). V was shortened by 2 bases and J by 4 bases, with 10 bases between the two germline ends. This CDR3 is CASSLSTSSDTQYF. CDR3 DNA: TGTGCCAGCAGCTTATCTACTAGTTCAGATACGCAGTATTTT.

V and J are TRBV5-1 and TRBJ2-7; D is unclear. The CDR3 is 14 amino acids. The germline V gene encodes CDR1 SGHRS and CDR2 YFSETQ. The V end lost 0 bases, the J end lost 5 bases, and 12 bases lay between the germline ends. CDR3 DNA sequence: TGCGCCAGCAGCTTGGTTGCGGATTGGGACGAGCAGTACTTC. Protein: CASSLVADWDEQYF.

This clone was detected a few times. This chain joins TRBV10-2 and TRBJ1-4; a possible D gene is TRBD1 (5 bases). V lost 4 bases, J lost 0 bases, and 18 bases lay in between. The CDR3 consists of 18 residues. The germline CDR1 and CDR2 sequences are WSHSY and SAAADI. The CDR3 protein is CASSAKTVIIPTNEKLFF. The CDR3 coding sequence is TGCGCCAGCAGTGCAAAGACAGTCATCATTCCAACTAATGAAAAACTGTTTTTT.

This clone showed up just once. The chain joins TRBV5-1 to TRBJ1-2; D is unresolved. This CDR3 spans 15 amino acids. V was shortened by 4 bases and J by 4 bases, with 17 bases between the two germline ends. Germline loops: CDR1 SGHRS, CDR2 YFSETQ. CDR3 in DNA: TGCGCCAGCAGCGTGTCGAGTAGTACTACCTATGGCTACACCTTC. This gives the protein CASSVSSSTTYGYTF.

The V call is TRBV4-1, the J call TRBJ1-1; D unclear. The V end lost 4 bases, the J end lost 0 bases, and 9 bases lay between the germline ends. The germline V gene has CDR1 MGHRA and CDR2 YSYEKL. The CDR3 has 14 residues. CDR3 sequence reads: CASSLLLMNTEAFF. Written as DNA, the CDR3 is TGCGCCAGCAGCCTCCTGTTAATGAACACTGAAGCTTTCTTT.

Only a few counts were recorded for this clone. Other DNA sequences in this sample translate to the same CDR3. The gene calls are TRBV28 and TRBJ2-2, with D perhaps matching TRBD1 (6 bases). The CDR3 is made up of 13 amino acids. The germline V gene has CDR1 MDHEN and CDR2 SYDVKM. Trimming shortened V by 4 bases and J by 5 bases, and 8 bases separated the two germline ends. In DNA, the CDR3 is TGTGCCAGCAGTTCTAGGGGGACCGGGGAGCTGTTTTTT. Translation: CASSSRGTGELFF.